This T cell receptor (beta chain) was recorded in a study of CD8+CD57+ T cells in acquired aplastic anemia. At the level of the study: An average of roughly 2.9 ug of DNA was obtained from sorted CD4+ and CD8+ cells.

CDR3 length: 11 residues. Trimming cost V 7 bases and J 5 bases, with 9 bases left between them. Germline V lookup: CDR1 MNHEY, CDR2 SVGEGT. CD8+CD57+ cell expansion, shown by flow cytometry, had occurred in the patients selected for sequencing. When blood sampling took place, the patients had received no therapy. CDR3 and TCR beta VDJ profiling relied on genomic DNA as the template. TCRdb ran MiXCR on the reads and lists one entry per CDR3 protein. The table records around 200,000 distinct CDR3 sequences, almost 50% of them present only once. This clonotype showed up many times. The J gene is TRBJ2-7, the V gene TRBV6-2 or TRBV6-3; no clear D gene. The sequence derives from a human donor with aplastic anemia. Input material: sorted CD4+, CD8+, or CD8+CD57+ T cells (not recorded which) from PBMCs. CDR3 region: CASTSSNEQYF. The CDR3 bases are TGTGCCAGCACGAGCAGCAACGAGCAGTACTTC.